This T cell receptor beta chain was identified during a study of regulatory T cells in long-lasting Graves disease. Ten or more counts support this clonotype. This sample's time point: persistent/refractory GD, antithyroid drugs over 5 years with positive TRAb. From RNA extracted from PBMCs, the TCR library was made. Building the TCR beta libraries relied on iRepertoire HTBI primers, and CDR3 regions underwent Arm-PCR. Each CDR3 protein gets one entry after TCRdb re-called the multiplex PCR reads with MiXCR. The sample lists under 450,000 distinct CDR3 sequences, around 24% seen once, with about a quarter in the top ten. There are 14 residues in the CDR3. Germline assignment: CDR1 DFQATT and CDR2 SNEGSKA (reference sequence). Trimming stripped 0 bases from V and 4 bases from J, with 12 bases between.

The V gene is TRBV20-1, the J gene TRBJ1-1; TRBD1 might be the D (5 bases). The material was peripheral blood mononuclear cells (PBMCs), obtained when the disease was refractory, from a patient treated with antithyroid drugs. The receptor comes from a female donor with Graves disease. The CDR3 spells CSARDQGRGTEAFF. Here the CDR3 DNA reads TGCAGTGCTAGAGACCAGGGTAGGGGCACTGAAGCTTTCTTT.